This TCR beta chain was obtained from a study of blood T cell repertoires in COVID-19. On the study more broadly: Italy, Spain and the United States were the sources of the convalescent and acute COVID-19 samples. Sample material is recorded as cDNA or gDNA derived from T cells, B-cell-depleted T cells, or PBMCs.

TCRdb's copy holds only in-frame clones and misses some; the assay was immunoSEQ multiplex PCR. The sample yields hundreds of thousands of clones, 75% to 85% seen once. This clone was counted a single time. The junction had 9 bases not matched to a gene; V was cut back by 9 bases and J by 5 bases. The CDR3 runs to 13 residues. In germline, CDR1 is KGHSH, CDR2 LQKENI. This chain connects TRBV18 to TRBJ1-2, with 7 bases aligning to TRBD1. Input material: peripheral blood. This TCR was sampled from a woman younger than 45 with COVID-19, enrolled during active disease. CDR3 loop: CASQGDGSYGYTF. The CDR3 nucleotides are TGTGCCAGTCAGGGGGACGGGTCTTATGGCTACACCTTC.